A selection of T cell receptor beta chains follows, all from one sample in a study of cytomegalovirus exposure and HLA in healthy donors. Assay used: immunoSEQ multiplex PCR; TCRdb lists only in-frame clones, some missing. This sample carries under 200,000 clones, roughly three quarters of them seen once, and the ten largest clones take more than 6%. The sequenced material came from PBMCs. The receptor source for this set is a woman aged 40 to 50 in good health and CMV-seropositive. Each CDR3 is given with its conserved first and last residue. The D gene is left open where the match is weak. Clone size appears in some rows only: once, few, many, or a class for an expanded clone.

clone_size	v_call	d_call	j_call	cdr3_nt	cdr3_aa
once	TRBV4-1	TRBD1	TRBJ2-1	TGCGCCAGCTCTCGTGCCGGGACAGCCATCTACAATGAGCAGTTCTTC	CASSRAGTAIYNEQFF
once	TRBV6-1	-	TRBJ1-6	TGTGCCAGCAGTGAACTTGGGGGGGGCTATAATTCACCCCTCCACTTT	CASSELGGGYNSPLHF
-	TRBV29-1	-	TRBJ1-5	TGCAGCGCCCGGGACAACTACAATCAGCCCCAGCATTTT	CSARDNYNQPQHF
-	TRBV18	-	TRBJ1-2	TGTGCCAGCTCACCACTGCCGGACAGAAACTATGGCTACACCTTC	CASSPLPDRNYGYTF
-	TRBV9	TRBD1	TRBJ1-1	TGTGCCAGCAGCGTGGGACAGGGGTCCGTGACTGAAGCTTTCTTT	CASSVGQGSVTEAFF
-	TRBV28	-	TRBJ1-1	TGTGCCAGCAGTTTACTGGGGCGGGGGGAAGCTTTCTTT	CASSLLGRGEAFF
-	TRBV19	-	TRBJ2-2	TGTGCCAGTAGCAGCTTATTTGGGTCAGGGAATTCCGGGGAGCTGTTTTTT	CASSSLFGSGNSGELFF
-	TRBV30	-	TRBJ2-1	TGTGCACAGAAGGGGGGGCCCCCTCATGAGCAGTTCTTC	CAQKGGPPHEQFF
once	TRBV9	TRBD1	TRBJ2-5	TGTGCCAGCAGCGAGGGGGCCGAGACCCAGTACTTC	CASSEGAETQYF
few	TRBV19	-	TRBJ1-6	TGTGCCACCAGGGAGGCCTATAATTCACCCCTCCACTTT	CATREAYNSPLHF